This T cell receptor (beta chain) stems from a study of shared clonotypes between healthy human individuals. Study-wide results and limits: Non-shared clonotypes displayed generation probabilities falling below those of clonotypes present in all four donors.

Germline V CDR1 and CDR2: SGHTA, FQGNSA. V was clipped by 1 base and J by 7 bases; unmatched bases: 4. This CDR3 is 15 amino acids long. Free of recent acute infections or vaccinations, the donors were healthy HIV-negative adults. The material for each subset, its genomic DNA, was split evenly across several immunoSEQ plates. Study processing details: Filtering of immunoSEQ junctional sequences could not match full-length read filtering. Libraries were prepared by immunoSEQ multiplex PCR; TCRdb keeps only in-frame clonotypes and omits some of them. V, J and clone size are those of that table, while D and trimming were read from the DNA. The sample contains about 92,000 clones, almost 70% of which appear only once. Worth noting for this clone: Its antigen is as yet unknown.

The TCR originated in a man aged 30 to 39 in good health. The rearrangement joins TRBV7-2 to TRBJ2-3; 11 bases are a match to TRBD2. The sample comprised memory CD8+ T cells sorted from blood. Subset given: CD45RO+ cells pooled with CCR7-negative TemRA cells. The CDR3 protein is CASSLELAGANTQYF. The DNA for the CDR3 is TGTGCCAGCAGCTTAGAACTAGCGGGAGCAAATACGCAGTATTTT.